Described below is a single T cell receptor (beta chain) sequence and its context. Its antigen is unknown. TCRdb processed the 5' RACE reads anew with MiXCR; each CDR3 protein has one entry. Altogether fewer than 250,000 distinct CDR3 sequences are present, 15% to 20% being singletons, with the ten largest covering about 2.4%. These data are taken from a study of T-cell memory formation after mild COVID-19. Whole-study context: Most TCR clusters belonged to a single donor. Findings and limits, study-wide: Clones contracting over day 15 to 85 were CD4/CD8 balanced, with later expanders leaning CD4+. SARS-CoV-2 specificity of second-wave clones peaking day 37 was unconfirmed.

The CDR3 totals 12 residues. In germline, CDR1 is SGHDT, CDR2 YYEEEE. Between the trimmed V and J ends, which lost 5 bases and 0 bases, there was a span of 5 bases. The sample consisted of PBMCs or a T cell subset sorted from them (not recorded which). The sequence was obtained from an adult woman who had mild COVID-19 (a few samples of this study predate the infection). Cell type and time point are not known. The chain joins TRBV5-6 to TRBJ1-1, with D unresolved. As DNA, the CDR3 is TGTGCCAGCAGTATGGTGAACACTGAAGCTTTCTTT. It translates to CASSMVNTEAFF.